This T cell receptor beta chain was found in a study of cytotoxic CD8 clonotypes in ibrutinib-treated CLL. Whole-study context: By median around 74 months, approximately 12 had progressed and approximately 15 stayed remitted; responses had been 2 complete and about 24 partial.

General study points: Progressing and sustained-remission patients had different sampling times.

Trimming shortened V by 5 bases and J by 1 base, and 8 bases separated the two germline ends. CDR1 and CDR2 (germline): PRHDT, FYEKMQ (reference sequence). This CDR3 comprises 14 residues. In regard to this clone: The antigen remains unidentified.

With sequencing, the targeted depth ranged from 1 in 200,000 to 1 in 1 million T cells. This table comes from immunoSEQ multiplex PCR, and its TCRdb copy is limited to in-frame clones, with some not included. The table includes some 30,000 clones, 60% to 85% detected once. The sample here was PBMCs, taken after 36 months of ibrutinib treatment. The V gene is TRBV13, the J gene TRBJ2-2, with D perhaps matching TRBD1 or TRBD2 (5 bases each). This clonotype was obtained from a human donor with chronic lymphocytic leukemia. CDR3 sequence (DNA): TGTGCCAGCAGCCAGAGGGGGAACACCGGGGAGCTGTTTTTT. Its translation is CASSQRGNTGELFF.